This T cell receptor (beta chain) came from a study of blood T cell repertoires in COVID-19. V gave up 3 bases and J gave up 4 bases; unmatched junction bases: 2. Germline CDR1 reads MDHEN; CDR2 reads SYDVKM. This CDR3 region has 13 residues. The method was immunoSEQ multiplex PCR; TCRdb's version includes in-frame clones alone and lacks a portion of them. The profile shows about 200,000 clones, approximately 86% of them singletons. The clonotype comes from a woman in her twenties or thirties who had been exposed to COVID-19. The chain uses TRBV28 and TRBJ1-2, with 7 bases matching TRBD1. The specimen sequenced was PBMCs or T cells enriched from blood (not recorded which). The CDR3 here is CASSLGQTYGYTF. Here the CDR3 DNA reads TGTGCCAGCAGTTTGGGACAGACCTATGGCTACACCTTC.